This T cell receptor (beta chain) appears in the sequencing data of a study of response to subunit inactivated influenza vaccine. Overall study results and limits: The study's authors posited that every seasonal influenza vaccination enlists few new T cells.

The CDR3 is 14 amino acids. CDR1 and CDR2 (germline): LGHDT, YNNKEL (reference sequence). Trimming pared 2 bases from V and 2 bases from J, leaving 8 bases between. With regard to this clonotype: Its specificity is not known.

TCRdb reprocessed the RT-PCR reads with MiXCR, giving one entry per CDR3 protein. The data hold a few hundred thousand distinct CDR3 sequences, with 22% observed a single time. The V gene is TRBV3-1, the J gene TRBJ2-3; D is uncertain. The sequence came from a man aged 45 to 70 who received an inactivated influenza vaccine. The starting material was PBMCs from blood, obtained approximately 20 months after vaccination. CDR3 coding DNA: TGTGCCAGCAGCCAACAGGCGCTCACAGATACGCAGTATTTT. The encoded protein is CASSQQALTDTQYF.